These T cell receptor beta chains were read from a single sample in a study of T cell responses to AZD1222 COVID-19 vaccine. TCRdb's table, derived via immunoSEQ multiplex PCR, lists solely in-frame clones and lacks some. The repertoire holds roughly 110,000 clones, with 75% to 90% as singletons. Sample: peripheral blood, taken on day 0 of AZD1222 vaccination. The receptors come from an adult in good health. Each CDR3 is given with its conserved first and last residue. Each record gives: D gene, clone size, J gene, V gene, CDR3 protein, CDR3 DNA. The D gene is left open where the match is weak. The size of a clone is reported for some rows only, either as once, few or many, or as a class for expanded clones.

. | . | TRBJ2-3 | TRBV19 | CASSEEITDTQYF | TGTGCCAGTAGTGAGGAGATTACAGATACGCAGTATTTT
. | . | TRBJ2-3 | TRBV11-3 | CASSLQGHGTDTQYF | TGTGCCAGCAGCTTACAAGGTCACGGCACAGATACGCAGTATTTT
. | . | TRBJ2-7 | TRBV29-1 | CSVSTGPTGEQYF | TGCAGCGTCTCCACAGGGCCGACGGGCGAGCAGTACTTC
. | . | TRBJ1-1 | TRBV10-3 | CAISDGGASTEAFF | TGTGCCATCAGTGATGGGGGGGCGAGCACTGAAGCTTTCTTT
. | . | TRBJ2-1 | TRBV25-1 | CASSEYGLRGFF | TGTGCCAGCAGTGAATATGGACTCCGGGGGTTCTTC
. | . | TRBJ1-4 | TRBV5-1 | CASSLAGAVYEKLFF | TGCGCCAGCAGCTTGGCCGGGGCAGTCTATGAAAAACTGTTTTTT
TRBD1 | . | TRBJ2-7 | TRBV6-5 | CASSYSGTGNYEQYF | TGTGCCAGCAGTTACTCGGGGACAGGGAACTACGAGCAGTACTTC
TRBD1 | once | TRBJ1-1 | TRBV19 | CASSRDRINTEAFF | TGTGCCAGTAGTAGGGACAGAATCAACACTGAAGCTTTCTTT
. | . | TRBJ1-2 | TRBV6-1 | CASSEQQGYGYTF | TGTGCCAGCAGTGAACAACAGGGATATGGCTACACCTTC
. | . | TRBJ2-3 | TRBV3-1/TRBV3-2 | CASSQESGPFTDTQYF | TGTGCCAGCAGCCAAGAGTCCGGACCATTCACAGATACGCAGTATTTT
. | . | TRBJ2-2 | TRBV5-1 | CASSLSPPTGELFF | TGCGCCAGCAGCCTTAGCCCCCCCACCGGGGAGCTGTTTTTT
. | once | TRBJ1-2 | TRBV6-1 | CASSEGAEYGYTF | TGTGCCAGCAGTGAGGGGGCAGAGTATGGCTACACCTTC
. | . | TRBJ1-2 | TRBV5-1 | CASGRAPNYGYTF | TGCGCCAGCGGCCGGGCGCCTAACTATGGCTACACCTTC
. | . | TRBJ1-5 | TRBV30 | CAWSVQRSNQPQHF | TGTGCCTGGAGTGTACAGCGTAGCAATCAGCCCCAGCATTTT
. | . | TRBJ1-1 | TRBV6-5 | CASRVEMAFF | TGTGCCAGCAGGGTGGAGATGGCTTTCTTT
. | . | TRBJ1-1 | TRBV29-1 | CSVLMNTEAFF | TGCAGCGTCCTCATGAACACTGAAGCTTTCTTT
. | . | TRBJ1-1 | TRBV3-1/TRBV3-2 | CASSQDVGVSSTEAFF | TGTGCCAGCAGCCAAGATGTCGGGGTCTCAAGCACTGAAGCTTTCTTT
. | . | TRBJ2-4 | TRBV25-1 | CASSDSSLAKNIQYF | TGTGCCAGCAGTGATTCCAGCCTAGCCAAAAACATTCAGTACTTC
. | once | TRBJ2-5 | TRBV6-5 | CASRDQYRETQYF | TGTGCCAGCAGGGACCAGTACCGAGAGACCCAGTACTTC
. | . | TRBJ1-1 | TRBV5-4 | CASSLDVSEAFF | TGTGCCAGCAGCTTGGACGTCAGTGAAGCTTTCTTT
. | . | TRBJ1-2 | TRBV6-6 | CASTRDGNYGYTF | TGTGCCAGCACCAGGGACGGTAACTATGGCTACACCTTC
. | . | TRBJ1-5 | TRBV24-1 | CATSDGGLGPQHF | TGTGCCACCAGTGACGGGGGTTTGGGGCCCCAGCATTTT
. | . | TRBJ1-1 | TRBV18 | CASSPRITGNTEAFF | TGTGCCAGCTCACCACGGATTACAGGGAACACTGAAGCTTTCTTT
. | . | TRBJ2-4 | TRBV27 | CASSLSSINIQYF | TGTGCCAGCAGTTTATCTTCAATAAACATTCAGTACTTC
TRBD2 | . | TRBJ2-2 | TRBV9 | CASSFAGDPTGELFF | TGTGCCAGCAGCTTTGCGGGAGACCCCACCGGGGAGCTGTTTTTT
. | . | TRBJ1-5 | TRBV6-5 | CASSHPPGGNQPQHF | TGTGCCAGCAGCCACCCCCCGGGGGGCAATCAGCCCCAGCATTTT
. | . | TRBJ1-5 | TRBV7-2 | CASSLTLGSYQPQHF | TGTGCCAGCAGCTTAACTTTAGGCAGCTATCAGCCCCAGCATTTT
. | . | TRBJ2-5 | TRBV23-1 | CASSSPGGGASQETQYF | TGCGCCAGCAGTTCCCCCGGTGGGGGGGCGTCCCAAGAGACCCAGTACTTC
TRBD2 | . | TRBJ2-5 | TRBV5-6 | CASSLEASGSWSETQYF | TGTGCCAGCAGCTTGGAGGCTAGCGGGAGTTGGTCGGAGACCCAGTACTTC
TRBD2 | . | TRBJ2-1 | TRBV6-2/TRBV6-3 | CASSSTGRLGEQFF | TGTGCCAGCAGTTCGACCGGGAGGCTGGGTGAGCAGTTCTTC
TRBD2 | . | TRBJ2-7 | TRBV6-5 | CASSRGLAGSYEQYF | TGTGCCAGCAGCAGGGGACTAGCGGGCTCCTACGAGCAGTACTTC
. | . | TRBJ2-3 | TRBV6-1 | CASSDRASGTDTQYF | TGTGCCAGCAGTGATAGAGCGAGCGGCACAGATACGCAGTATTTT
. | . | TRBJ2-4 | TRBV18 | CASSPAERESIQYF | TGTGCCAGCTCACCAGCTGAGAGAGAGAGCATTCAGTACTTC
. | . | TRBJ1-6 | TRBV7-9 | CASSGTVDHSPLHF | TGTGCCAGCAGCGGGACTGTCGATCATTCACCCCTCCACTTT
. | once | TRBJ1-3 | TRBV11-3 | CASSSAVGSGNTIYF | TGTGCCAGCAGCTCGGCAGTCGGCTCTGGAAACACCATATATTTT
. | . | TRBJ1-5 | TRBV20-1 | CSASGDTNQPQHF | TGCAGTGCTAGTGGGGACACCAATCAGCCCCAGCATTTT
. | once | TRBJ1-5 | TRBV7-2 | CASSLVAGGSNQPQHF | TGTGCCAGCAGCTTAGTGGCGGGCGGGAGCAATCAGCCCCAGCATTTT
. | . | TRBJ2-1 | TRBV28 | CASSPQPSYNEQFF | TGTGCCAGCAGCCCCCAGCCCTCCTACAATGAGCAGTTCTTC
TRBD1 | . | TRBJ2-3 | TRBV3-1/TRBV3-2 | CASSQQGQGSDTQYF | TGTGCCAGCAGCCAACAGGGACAGGGGTCAGATACGCAGTATTTT
. | . | TRBJ1-4 | TRBV24-1 | CATRDLRNEKLFF | TGTGCCACCAGGGACCTGAGAAATGAAAAACTGTTTTTT
. | few | TRBJ2-1 | TRBV28 | CASSGYNEQFF | TGTGCCAGCAGTGGATACAATGAGCAGTTCTTC
TRBD2 | . | TRBJ2-2 | TRBV27 | CASSPWVAGPGELFF | TGTGCCAGCAGTCCCTGGGTAGCGGGACCCGGGGAGCTGTTTTTT
TRBD1 | . | TRBJ2-1 | TRBV24-1 | CATSDASTGGDEQFF | TGTGCCACCAGTGATGCATCGACAGGGGGCGATGAGCAGTTCTTC
TRBD1 | . | TRBJ1-3 | TRBV18 | CASSQLQGAGNTIYF | TGTGCCAGCTCACAACTACAGGGGGCTGGAAACACCATATATTTT
. | . | TRBJ2-1 | TRBV7-6 | CASSLAGDLAINEQFF | TGTGCCAGCAGCTTAGCCGGGGACTTAGCTATCAATGAGCAGTTCTTC
. | . | TRBJ2-5 | TRBV21-1 | CASSKAPGTGQETQYF | TGTGCCAGCAGCAAAGCACCGGGGACGGGGCAAGAGACCCAGTACTTC
TRBD2 | . | TRBJ2-1 | TRBV19 | CASSTSGSSYNEQFF | TGTGCCAGTAGTACTAGCGGGTCCTCCTACAATGAGCAGTTCTTC
. | . | TRBJ1-1 | TRBV12-5 | CASGPENTEAFF | TGTGCTAGTGGTCCTGAGAACACTGAAGCTTTCTTT
TRBD1 | once | TRBJ1-1 | TRBV5-5 | CASSLEPGTGNTEAFF | TGTGCCAGCAGCTTGGAACCCGGGACAGGGAACACTGAAGCTTTCTTT